The 27 T cell receptor beta chains given below trace back to one sample, sequenced in a study of vaccination effects on CD4 cells after COVID-19. No antigen has been assigned to these receptors. After roughly ten days in culture, the CD4+ T cells were isolated. As their vaccination, participants received two doses of either BNT162b2 or mRNA-1273. Libraries were prepared by immunoSEQ multiplex PCR; TCRdb keeps only in-frame clonotypes and omits some of them. The repertoire has fewer than 85,000 clones, about 74% of them found once; the top ten carry about 2.2%. This specimen was CD4+ T cells from PBMCs cultured without peptide, taken after COVID-19 vaccination. The receptors originated from a human donor who received a COVID-19 vaccine.

This clone turned up a few times. This chain uses TRBV4-1 with TRBJ2-2; the D is unclear. V was clipped by 3 bases and J by 0 bases, with 17 bases between them. Per germline, CDR1 MGHRA and CDR2 YSYEKL. The CDR3 contains 18 residues. The CDR3 DNA follows: TGCGCCAGCAGCCATGAGTCCACCGAACCCTCGAACACCGGGGAGCTGTTTTTT. Protein sequence: CASSHESTEPSNTGELFF.

The chain links TRBV2 to TRBJ2-4; possibly TRBD2 for D (5 bases). Germline values: CDR1 SNHLY, CDR2 FYNNEI. Deletions cut 6 bases from V and 8 bases from J, with 17 bases between. This CDR3 region has 14 residues. CDR3 sequence reads: CASSQLKTMDIQYF. CDR3 in DNA: TGTGCCAGCAGCCAACTAAAGACTATGGACATTCAGTACTTC.

V and J are TRBV28 and TRBJ2-2; D is possibly TRBD1 or TRBD2 (5 bases each). CDR1 is MDHEN, CDR2 SYDVKM, per germline. This CDR3 is 15 amino acids long. Trimming took off 6 bases at V and 0 bases at J, with 11 bases between the two ends. The CDR3 loop is CASRKGPTNTGELFF. In nucleotides, the CDR3 is TGTGCCAGCAGGAAGGGACCGACGAACACCGGGGAGCTGTTTTTT.

This clone has more than one count but fewer than ten. The chain joins TRBV2 to TRBJ1-2; D unresolved. Germline V gene sequence: CDR1 SNHLY, CDR2 FYNNEI. The V and J ends lost 1 base and 4 bases respectively, with 7 bases between them. CDR3 length equals 13 residues. The DNA for the CDR3 is TGTGCCAGCAGTGAAGAGTTATCCTATGGCTACACCTTC. Amino acid sequence: CASSEELSYGYTF.

The chain recombines TRBV18 with TRBJ1-1; D is perhaps TRBD1 (5 bases). Trimming took off 0 bases at V and 6 bases at J, with 8 bases between the two ends. The V gene's germline CDR1 is KGHSH and CDR2 LQKENI. The CDR3 consists of 13 residues. The CDR3 loop is CASSPPGDPEAFF. The DNA for the CDR3 is TGTGCCAGCTCACCACCGGGGGATCCTGAAGCTTTCTTT.

This clone was counted only a few times. The chain uses TRBV2 and TRBJ1-4; D may be TRBD1 (5 bases). The V end lost 10 bases, the J end lost 6 bases, and 18 bases lay between the germline ends. CDR3 length: 14 residues. Germline-derived CDR1 and CDR2 are SNHLY and FYNNEI. This CDR3 is CATGRAGSYEKLFF. CDR3 in DNA: TGTGCCACAGGACGGGCAGGGAGTTATGAAAAACTGTTTTTT.

The chain links TRBV7-9 to TRBJ2-5; D perhaps matches TRBD1 (6 bases). The CDR3 is 15 residues long. The V end lost 5 bases, the J end lost 3 bases, and 16 bases lay between the germline ends. Germline-derived CDR1 and CDR2 are SEHNR and FQNEAQ (reference sequence). The CDR3 loop is CASSTRDTKKETQYF. DNA of the CDR3: TGTGCCAGCAGCACCAGGGACACCAAGAAAGAGACCCAGTACTTC. The full variable domain, its missing parts supplied by reference TRBV7-9 and TRBJ2-5, is DTGVSQNPRHKITKRGQNVTFRCDPISEHNRLYWYRQTLGQGPEFLTYFQNEAQLEKSRLLSDRFSAERPKGSFSTLEIQRTEQGDSAMYLCASSTRDTKKETQYFGPGTRLLVL.

This chain uses TRBV5-6 with TRBJ1-6; D gene uncertain. Per germline, CDR1 SGHDT and CDR2 YYEEEE. Trimming took off 1 base at V and 5 bases at J, with 16 bases between the two ends. The CDR3 is 17 residues long. Written as DNA, the CDR3 is TGTGCCAGCAGCTTGATGCTTGCGACATCGAATAATTCACCCCTCCACTTT. Its translation is CASSLMLATSNNSPLHF.

The chain is built from TRBV6-5 and TRBJ1-5; D not certain. CDR1 and CDR2 from the germline V gene are MNHEY and SVGAGI. The V and J ends lost 0 bases and 7 bases respectively, with 4 bases between them. The CDR3 extends over 12 amino acids. In DNA form, the CDR3 reads TGTGCCAGCAGTTACTCGCTCCAGCCCCAGCATTTT. Translated, it gives CASSYSLQPQHF.

This clone appeared a few times. The chain employs TRBV6-5 and TRBJ2-2, with TRBD1 matching 10 bases. Germline-derived CDR1 and CDR2 are MNHEY and SVGAGI. Germline trimming cut 2 bases from V and 4 bases from J; bases unmatched to any gene: 1. This CDR3 is 15 amino acids long. In DNA form, the CDR3 reads TGTGCCAGCAGTTACGACAGGGGGCCCACCGGGGAGCTGTTTTTT. This translates into CASSYDRGPTGELFF.

This clone was seen once. This chain uses TRBV5-5 with TRBJ2-1, with D possibly matching TRBD2 (6 bases). The CDR3 length is 13 residues. V was clipped by 6 bases and J by 9 bases, with 16 bases between them. The germline V gene has CDR1 SGHKS and CDR2 YYEKEE (reference sequence). This CDR3 reads CASTIPGVSEQFF. CDR3 nucleotides: TGTGCCAGCACCATTCCGGGGGTCTCTGAGCAGTTCTTC.

A single count supports this clone. The chain combines TRBV5-1 with TRBJ1-2, with TRBD1 matching 7 bases. V shed 0 bases and J 6 bases; nucleotides not matched to a gene: 11. The CDR3 has 16 amino acids. Germline CDR1 is SGHRS and CDR2 is YFSETQ. CDR3 in DNA: TGCGCCAGCAGCTTGGGAAATCCAACAGGGGCAAATGGCTACACCTTC. It is translated as CASSLGNPTGANGYTF.

The chain recombines TRBV5-1 with TRBJ1-2; the D gene is possibly TRBD1 (6 bases). V was shortened by 4 bases and J by 0 bases, with 13 bases between the two germline ends. Germline V gives CDR1 SGHRS, CDR2 YFSETQ. This CDR3 contains 15 residues. CDR3 nucleotide sequence: TGCGCCAGCAGCCTTGGACAGAGTCCTAACTATGGCTACACCTTC. It encodes CASSLGQSPNYGYTF.

The chain employs TRBV5-1 and TRBJ2-5; 15 bases match TRBD2. The J segment lost 4 bases and the V segment lost 1 base, leaving 8 bases of the junction unmatched. Germline V gene data show CDR1 as SGHRS and CDR2 as YFSETQ. The CDR3 consists of 18 residues. CDR3 residues: CASSLWWTSGGVGETQYF. The CDR3 DNA sequence: TGCGCCAGCAGCTTGTGGTGGACTAGCGGGGGGGTGGGAGAGACCCAGTACTTC.

The rearrangement joins TRBV2 to TRBJ1-4; D remains ambiguous. CDR1 SNHLY and CDR2 FYNNEI come from the germline V gene. CDR3 size: 11 residues. Trimming left V 4 bases short and J 7 bases short, with 4 bases between. The CDR3 protein is CASSVIEKLFF. In DNA, the CDR3 is TGTGCCAGCAGTGTCATTGAAAAACTGTTTTTT. The entire variable domain, with the rest obtained from reference TRBV2 and TRBJ1-4, is as follows: EPEVTQTPSHQVTQMGQEVILRCVPISNHLYFYWYRQILGQKVEFLVSFYNNEISEKSEIFDDQFSVERPDGSNFTLKIRSTKLEDSAMYFCASSVIEKLFFGSGTQLSVL.

The chain couples TRBV28 to TRBJ2-5; the D gene is possibly TRBD1 (5 bases). CDR1 MDHEN and CDR2 SYDVKM come from the germline V gene. This CDR3 has 14 amino acids. Trimming removed 5 bases from V and 1 base from J, with 11 bases in between. CDR3 protein: CASSPAGPQETQYF. CDR3 nucleotide sequence: TGTGCCAGCAGTCCCGCAGGGCCCCAAGAGACCCAGTACTTC.

The gene calls are TRBV5-1 and TRBJ1-2; a possible D gene is TRBD1 (5 bases). Trimming removed 1 base from V and 4 bases from J, with 14 bases in between. The CDR3 length is 15 residues. Germline V CDR1 and CDR2: SGHRS, YFSETQ. The CDR3: CASSLLPGLVYGYTF. The CDR3 nucleotides are TGCGCCAGCAGCTTGCTGCCAGGGTTGGTCTATGGCTACACCTTC.

This clone was observed a handful of times. The chain links TRBV5-1 to TRBJ2-2; 9 nucleotides agree with TRBD2. V was pared by 4 bases and J by 5 bases, with 6 bases of the junction left unmatched. Looked up from germline, CDR1 is SGHRS and CDR2 is YFSETQ. The CDR3 consists of 15 residues. In DNA form, the CDR3 reads TGCGCCAGCAGCCGCCCTAGCGGGGAAACCGGGGAGCTGTTTTTT. Its translation is CASSRPSGETGELFF.

V gene TRBV10-2 combines with J gene TRBJ2-2; D is uncertain. CDR1 WSHSY and CDR2 SAAADI come from the germline V gene. V was trimmed by 6 bases and J by 5 bases, leaving 13 bases between them. This CDR3 comprises 14 residues. CDR3 DNA sequence: TGCGCCAGCAGGGTGCCGGGTCAGACCGGGGAGCTGTTTTTT. Its translation is CASRVPGQTGELFF.

This clone was seen only a few times. The chain recombines TRBV11-1 with TRBJ2-2; possible D gene TRBD1, 6 bases. From germline, CDR1 is SGHAT and CDR2 FQDESV (reference sequence). The CDR3 runs 14 residues. Trimming removed 5 bases from V and 1 base from J, with 8 bases in between. The DNA of the CDR3 is TGTGCCAGCAGCCAACAGGGGAACACCGGGGAGCTGTTTTTT. Translated, it gives CASSQQGNTGELFF. Full variable domain (outside the CDR3, taken from reference TRBV11-1 and TRBJ2-2): EAEVAQSPRYKITEKSQAVAFWCDPISGHATLYWYRQILGQGPELLVQFQDESVVDDSQLPKDRFSAERLKGVDSTLKIQPAELGDSAMYLCASSQQGNTGELFFGEGSRLTVL.

In this sample, this clone turned up once. V and J are TRBV30 and TRBJ1-3; 7 bases match TRBD1. In germline, CDR1 is GTSNPN, CDR2 SVGIG (reference sequence). The length of the CDR3 is 14 residues. V shed 5 bases and J 0 bases; nucleotides not matched to a gene: 4. CDR3 sequence (DNA): TGTGCCTGGTCGGGACAGAGCTCTGGAAACACCATATATTTT. Translation: CAWSGQSSGNTIYF. Combining the CDR3 with reference TRBV30 and TRBJ1-3 gives the whole variable domain SQTIHQWPATLVQPVGSPLSLECTVEGTSNPNLYWYRQAAGRGLQLLFYSVGIGQISSEVPQNLSASRPQDRQFILSSKKLLLSDSGFYLCAWSGQSSGNTIYFGEGSWLTVV.

The chain combines TRBV10-1 with TRBJ2-3; tentatively, D is TRBD2 (6 bases). CDR1 and CDR2 from the germline V gene are WNHNN and SYGVQD (reference sequence). V was trimmed by 4 bases and J by 4 bases, leaving 9 bases between them. There are 13 residues in the CDR3. In DNA, the CDR3 is TGCGCCAGCAGTGTTGGCGGGGCAGATACGCAGTATTTT. It encodes CASSVGGADTQYF.

V is TRBV4-2 and J is TRBJ2-5; no clear D gene. The CDR3 is 14 amino acids. CDR1 and CDR2 from the germline V gene are LGHNA and YNFKEQ. V shed 0 bases and J shed 2 bases, with 7 bases lying between them. The CDR3 nucleotides are TGTGCCAGCAGCCAAGATATCAGGCAAGAGACCCAGTACTTC. Translated, it gives CASSQDIRQETQYF.

This clone is a singleton in its sample. The chain uses TRBV18 and TRBJ1-6; 11 positions match TRBD1. This CDR3 is built from 15 residues. The J segment lost 7 bases and the V segment lost 4 bases, leaving 3 bases of the junction unmatched. CDR1 is KGHSH, CDR2 LQKENI, per germline. CDR3 residues: CASSRGQGENSPLHF. The CDR3 DNA reads as TGTGCCAGCTCACGGGGACAGGGGGAGAATTCACCCCTCCACTTT.

The genes are TRBV19 and TRBJ2-5, with TRBD1 matching 7 bases. Germline assignment: CDR1 LNHDA and CDR2 SQIVND (reference sequence). V shed 5 bases and J 3 bases; nucleotides not matched to a gene: 9. The CDR3 is 15 residues long. The CDR3 bases are TGTGCCAGTAGTTTCCCCGGGACAGCGAAAGAGACCCAGTACTTC. Its protein is CASSFPGTAKETQYF.

The gene calls are TRBV28 and TRBJ1-6; no firm D call. The CDR3 covers 14 residues. Germline lookup yields CDR1 MDHEN and CDR2 SYDVKM. V was clipped by 3 bases and J by 7 bases, with 10 bases between them. CDR3 protein: CASSFRHYNSPLHF. The CDR3 DNA is TGTGCCAGCAGTTTTCGGCATTACAATTCACCCCTCCACTTT.

The gene calls are TRBV4-2 and TRBJ2-1; no clear D gene. The CDR3 consists of 17 residues. Germline values: CDR1 LGHNA, CDR2 YNFKEQ. V lost 2 bases and J 0 bases, leaving 14 bases between the germline ends. The CDR3 sequence: CASSQYMTSPSYNEQFF. The CDR3 bases are TGTGCCAGCAGCCAATATATGACTTCCCCCTCCTACAATGAGCAGTTCTTC.